These T cell receptor beta chains were read from a single sample in a study of glioma-infiltrating T cells after dendritic cell vaccination. Generated by immunoSEQ multiplex PCR, the TCRdb table keeps only in-frame clones and is missing some. Here the sample spans around 3,600 clones, 90% to 95% being singletons. Sample: blood, taken before dendritic cell vaccination. The source is a human donor with glioblastoma. Both conserved end residues are part of each CDR3. Clone size is not always given. Where it is, it says once, few, many or a class for expanded clones.

V,J,size,CDR3
TRBV5-1,TRBJ1-2,once,CASSFRRGTDYGYTF
TRBV7-2,TRBJ1-6,NA,CASSSQGQNSPLHF
TRBV11-3,TRBJ2-7,NA,CASSQIAGSHEQYF
TRBV28,TRBJ1-1,NA,CASSLWGTGGDLSLRTEAFF
TRBV29-1,TRBJ2-1,once,CSVVPPGLAEQFF
TRBV7-2,TRBJ2-4,NA,CASSLVGTSGFQLGIQYF
TRBV5-6,TRBJ1-4,NA,CASSFSITGKLFF
TRBV7-8,TRBJ2-1,NA,CASRLAGGNEQFF
TRBV5-6,TRBJ2-1,NA,CASRDLAGSYNEQFF
TRBV28,TRBJ2-7,NA,CASTKAGGAYEQYF
TRBV2,TRBJ2-3,NA,CASRMTSGGTDTQYF
TRBV7-8,TRBJ1-4,NA,CASSSRQGGEKLFF
TRBV19,TRBJ1-1,NA,CASSIEGTANTEAFF
TRBV28,TRBJ1-5,NA,CASSLFKGTRKNQPQHF
TRBV28,TRBJ1-5,NA,CASRLGGKAPQHF
TRBV5-1,TRBJ2-1,NA,CASSLAGSRNEQFF
TRBV7-9,TRBJ1-2,NA,CASSRNAGSNYGYTF
TRBV7-6,TRBJ2-1,NA,CASSFQAGTIYNEQFF
TRBV2,TRBJ1-6,NA,CASRNSDRDNSPLHF
TRBV28,TRBJ2-5,NA,CASSGTGGQRTQYF
TRBV28,TRBJ1-2,NA,CASTPGGSNYGYTF
TRBV7-9,TRBJ1-1,once,CASSESLSFNTEAFF
TRBV7-6,TRBJ1-2,NA,CASSLAGTPLVGYTF
TRBV7-3,TRBJ2-2,NA,CASSPLRGNTGELFF
TRBV20-1,TRBJ2-5,NA,CSARVGETQYF
TRBV7-8,TRBJ1-5,NA,CASSPHGGLSFQPQHF
TRBV29-1,TRBJ2-7,NA,CSVDGDSYEQYF
TRBV28,TRBJ2-1,NA,CASSSPQDRGKQFF
TRBV1,TRBJ2-1,once,CTRQGVGYNEQFF
TRBV14,TRBJ1-5,NA,CASSLSSGNQPQHF
TRBV5-1,TRBJ2-1,NA,CASAGTSGSYNEQFF
TRBV18,TRBJ1-5,NA,CASSPTSPGQGANGNQPQHF
TRBV5-5,TRBJ2-1,NA,CASSPGQSSLNEQFF
TRBV2,TRBJ1-1,once,CASSEALDTYTEAFF
TRBV18,TRBJ1-4,NA,CASSARSRTGGKEKLFF
TRBV28,TRBJ1-2,NA,CARSQIYGYTF
TRBV6-1,TRBJ2-2,NA,CASSAGGYTGELFF
TRBV27,TRBJ1-6,NA,CASSHREYSPLHF
TRBV5-4,TRBJ1-5,NA,CASSLRVDRGQPQHF
TRBV5-4,TRBJ1-6,NA,CASSLTGDNGPPLHF
TRBV5-1,NA,NA,CASSIVSGGRGEQYF